These 31 T cell receptor beta chains were all obtained from the same sample, sequenced in a study of vaccination and CD4 T cells after COVID-19. Cultured CD4+ T cells had their DNA profiled by the Oncomine TCR Beta short-read assay. Each CDR3 protein gets one entry after TCRdb re-called the PCR reads with MiXCR. The sample has some 10,000 distinct CDR3 sequences, around 60% seen once. Regarding treatment: approximately 9-day PBMC culture with coronavirus spike peptide pools or control peptides (ViraFEST assay). These receptors are not linked to any known antigen. Sequencing was carried out using CD4+ T cells from blood, cultured in vitro. The receptors shown here come from a human donor who had recovered from COVID-19.

The rearrangement links TRBV5-1 to TRBJ2-7; 11 nucleotides line up with TRBD1. Per germline, CDR1 SGHRS and CDR2 YFSETQ. There are 17 residues in the CDR3. V was pared by 4 bases and J by 4 bases, with 13 bases of the junction left unmatched. CDR3 sequence (DNA): TGCGCCAGCAGCCCCGGACAGGGGGCAGTTGGGTCGTACGAGCAGTACTTC. Residues: CASSPGQGAVGSYEQYF.

This chain joins TRBV7-9 and TRBJ2-3; the D is unclear. The germline gives CDR1 SEHNR, CDR2 FQNEAQ (reference sequence). V was shortened by 1 base and J by 4 bases, with 6 bases between the two germline ends. The CDR3 has 13 amino acids. CDR3 loop: CASSLVLADTQYF. The CDR3 DNA is TGTGCCAGCAGCTTAGTGTTGGCAGATACGCAGTATTTT.

The chain recombines TRBV27 with TRBJ2-7, with 11 bases fitting TRBD1. Germline V gene sequence: CDR1 MNHEY, CDR2 SMNVEV (reference sequence). There are 15 residues in the CDR3. V shed 6 bases, J shed 4 bases, and the junction held 8 bases outside the gene matches. The CDR3 region is CASRGGQGGFYEQYF. CDR3 sequence (DNA): TGTGCCAGCAGGGGGGGACAGGGGGGTTTTTACGAGCAGTACTTC.

The J gene is TRBJ1-1, the V gene TRBV5-1, with TRBD1 identical over 7 bases. The germline V gene has CDR1 SGHRS and CDR2 YFSETQ. The CDR3 sequence is 14 residues long. The ends lost 4 bases at V and 2 bases at J; junction bases unmatched: 5. The CDR3: CASSRQGFNTEAFF. As DNA, the CDR3 is TGCGCCAGCAGCCGACAGGGTTTTAACACTGAAGCTTTCTTT. The full variable domain, with the rest looked up from reference TRBV5-1 and TRBJ1-1, is KAGVTQTPRYLIKTRGQQVTLSCSPISGHRSVSWYQQTPGQGLQFLFEYFSETQRNKGNFPGRFSGRQFSNSRSEMNVSTLELGDSALYLCASSRQGFNTEAFFGQGTRLTVV.

The chain is built from TRBV7-9 and TRBJ2-1; 8 bases match TRBD2. The germline V gene encodes CDR1 SEHNR and CDR2 FQNEAQ (reference sequence). This CDR3 contains 12 residues. The junction had 6 bases not matched to a gene; V was cut back by 5 bases and J by 12 bases. CDR3: CASSPLAGGQFF. CDR3 coding DNA: TGTGCCAGCAGCCCGCTAGCGGGCGGGCAGTTCTTC.

This clonotype was observed a handful of times. J is TRBJ2-4 and V is TRBV6-1; tentatively, D is TRBD1 (6 bases). V lost 9 bases and J 4 bases, leaving 10 bases between the germline ends. Germline CDR1 is MNHNS and CDR2 is SASEGT. The CDR3 is 12 residues long. The CDR3 spells CASSTGKNIQYF. DNA for the CDR3: TGTGCCAGTTCTACAGGGAAAAACATTCAGTACTTC.

The chain combines TRBV18 with TRBJ1-1; 8 positions agree with TRBD1. With V trimmed by 5 bases and J by 4 bases, 12 bases remained unmatched. In germline, CDR1 is KGHSH, CDR2 LQKENI. The CDR3 extends over 16 amino acids. The CDR3 coding sequence is TGTGCCAGCTCATCTTGGACAGGGATTGCTGGCACTGAAGCTTTCTTT. Translating it yields CASSSWTGIAGTEAFF. The full variable domain, in which reference TRBV18 and TRBJ1-1 provide the parts outside the CDR3, is NAGVMQNPRHLVRRRGQEARLRCSPMKGHSHVYWYRQLPEEGLKFMVYLQKENIIDESGMPKERFSAEFPKEGPSILRIQQVVRGDSAAYFCASSSWTGIAGTEAFFGQGTRLTVV.

This chain connects TRBV12-3 or TRBV12-4 to TRBJ1-2; D unresolved. V was clipped by 3 bases and J by 0 bases, with 5 bases between them. This CDR3 contains 13 residues. CDR3 sequence (DNA): TGTGCCAGCAGTTTCCTCCCTAACTATGGCTACACCTTC. Translation gives CASSFLPNYGYTF.

The CDR3 nucleotides read TGTGCCAGCAGCTTAGTGGCGCGCGTGACTAGCGGGAGGGCCCACGAGCAGTACTTC. This translates into CASSLVARVTSGRAHEQYF. This sequence joins TRBV11-3 and TRBJ2-7; 14 positions match TRBD2. V gave up 1 base and J gave up 5 bases; unmatched junction bases: 13. This CDR3 contains 19 residues. Germline V gene data show CDR1 as SGHNT and CDR2 as YENEEA.

This chain connects TRBV30 to TRBJ2-5; TRBD2 aligns across 7 bases. From germline, CDR1 is GTSNPN and CDR2 SVGIG (reference sequence). V shed 5 bases, J shed 5 bases, and the junction held 8 bases outside the gene matches. CDR3 length: 13 residues. CDR3 bases: TGTGCCTGGCGGAGCGGGGCTGGGGAGACCCAGTACTTC. It translates to CAWRSGAGETQYF.

In this sample, this clonotype turned up a few times. This sequence joins TRBV20-1 and TRBJ1-5; D remains ambiguous. V lost 6 bases and J lost 7, with 16 bases in between. This CDR3 comprises 13 residues. Looked up from germline, CDR1 is DFQATT and CDR2 is SNEGSKA (reference sequence). The CDR3 nucleotides read TGCAGTGCAATATCATTGGGAGGGCAGCCCCAGCATTTT. Encoded protein: CSAISLGGQPQHF.

As to this clonotype: An end of the junction differs from the germline gene, which may be a read error. The chain has TRBV15 and TRBJ2-2, with D possibly TRBD2 on 5 matching bases. Per germline, CDR1 LNHNV and CDR2 YYDKDF (reference sequence). There are 16 residues in the CDR3. The CDR3: CATRLNALPNTGELLF. The CDR3 nucleotides are TGTGCCACCCGATTAAACGCCTTACCGAACACCGGGGAGCTGTTGTTT.

CDR3: CASSRETGGGEQYF. DNA for the CDR3: TGTGCCAGCAGCCGTGAAACAGGGGGCGGCGAGCAGTACTTC. The rearrangement joins TRBV11-3 to TRBJ2-7; 9 bases map to TRBD1. The CDR3 contains 14 residues. The ends lost 5 bases at V and 6 bases at J; junction bases unmatched: 8. CDR1 SGHNT and CDR2 YENEEA come from the germline V gene. Full variable domain (outside the CDR3, taken from reference TRBV11-3 and TRBJ2-7): EAGVVQSPRYKIIEKKQPVAFWCNPISGHNTLYWYLQNLGQGPELLIRYENEEAVDDSQLPKDRFSAERLKGVDSTLKIQPAELGDSAVYLCASSRETGGGEQYFGPGTRLTVT.

The chain is built from TRBV6-2 or TRBV6-3 and TRBJ1-5, with a weak D call TRBD1 (5 bases). The CDR3 is 13 residues long. Trimming took off 7 bases at V and 7 bases at J, with 14 bases between the two ends. From germline, CDR1 is MNHEY and CDR2 SVGEGT. The CDR3: CASTNGGKQPQHF. The DNA for the CDR3 is TGTGCCAGCACCAATGGGGGAAAGCAGCCCCAGCATTTT.

The chain uses TRBV30 and TRBJ1-2; no definite D call. This CDR3 comprises 13 residues. The V and J ends lost 1 base and 0 bases respectively, with 6 bases between them. Germline CDR1 reads GTSNPN; CDR2 reads SVGIG (reference sequence). The CDR3 here is CAWSEGANYGYTF. The CDR3 region has the DNA TGTGCCTGGAGTGAGGGAGCTAACTATGGCTACACCTTC.

The chain combines TRBV24-1 with TRBJ2-5; TRBD1 agrees at 7 bases. Trimming at V came to 3 bases and at J to 4 bases, leaving 7 bases not matched to a gene. This CDR3 spans 15 amino acids. CDR1 is KGHDR and CDR2 is SFDVKD in the germline V gene. CDR3 loop: CATSDPTGVGETQYF. The CDR3 DNA reads TGTGCCACCAGTGATCCAACAGGGGTGGGAGAGACCCAGTACTTC.

This clonotype was seen a few times. The J gene is TRBJ1-5, the V gene TRBV6-2 or TRBV6-3, with a tentative D call TRBD1 (6 bases). The V and J ends lost 2 bases and 5 bases respectively, with 19 bases between them. This CDR3 comprises 17 residues. Per the germline V gene, CDR1 is MNHEY and CDR2 is SVGEGT. The CDR3 nucleotides are TGTGCCAGCAGTTACCCCGGGACACTCCAGGGTCATCAGCCCCAGCATTTT. As protein: CASSYPGTLQGHQPQHF.

This chain uses TRBV15 with TRBJ1-4; 8 positions match TRBD1. Trimming took 3 bases from V and 7 from J; bases not matched to a gene: 10. Germline values: CDR1 LNHNV, CDR2 YYDKDF (reference sequence). This CDR3 region has 16 residues. CDR3 bases: TGTGCCACCAGCAGGCTATCCGGGACAGGTTTTGAAAAACTGTTTTTT. It codes for CATSRLSGTGFEKLFF. Filled out from reference TRBV15 and TRBJ1-4, the complete variable domain reads DAMVIQNPRYQVTQFGKPVTLSCSQTLNHNVMYWYQQKSSQAPKLLFHYYDKDFNNEADTPDNFQSRRPNTSFCFLDIRSPGLGDTAMYLCATSRLSGTGFEKLFFGSGTQLSVL.

The chain joins TRBV7-2 to TRBJ1-2; TRBD1 matches at 9 bases. CDR3 length equals 14 residues. Germline CDR1 SGHTA, CDR2 FQGNSA. Unmatched junction bases numbered 6, after V lost 6 bases and J lost 4 bases. In DNA, the CDR3 is TGTGCCAGCAGTAGGGGACAGGGAAGCTATGGCTACACCTTC. Its translation: CASSRGQGSYGYTF.

This clonotype turned up a few times. The V gene is TRBV6-2 or TRBV6-3, the J gene TRBJ2-1; 9 bases align to TRBD2. Germline CDR1 and CDR2: MNHEY and SVGEGT. V trimming: 3 bases; J trimming: 9 bases; junction bases outside the gene matches: 6. This CDR3 is 14 amino acids long. CDR3: CASSYYSGRGEQFF. The CDR3, as DNA: TGTGCCAGCAGTTATTATAGCGGGAGAGGTGAGCAGTTCTTC.

The chain employs TRBV27 and TRBJ2-2; D perhaps matches TRBD2 (6 bases). CDR3 length: 17 residues. The ends were cut back, 2 bases at V and 0 bases at J, with 13 bases in the middle. Germline lookup yields CDR1 MNHEY and CDR2 SMNVEV (reference sequence). CDR3: CASSLIRDSANTGELFF. The CDR3 coding sequence is TGTGCCAGCAGTTTAATTCGGGACTCTGCGAACACCGGGGAGCTGTTTTTT.

The chain links TRBV5-1 to TRBJ1-2, with TRBD1 as a possible D gene (5 bases). Germline V lookup: CDR1 SGHRS, CDR2 YFSETQ. Trimming took off 5 bases at V and 8 bases at J, with 16 bases between the two ends. The CDR3 sequence is 13 residues long. The CDR3 bases are TGCGCCAGCAGGCAGTCAGGGCTGGAAGGCTACACCTTC. This sequence encodes CASRQSGLEGYTF.

This clonotype appeared a few times. The V gene is TRBV20-1, the J gene TRBJ1-3; 8 bases align to TRBD1. In germline, CDR1 is DFQATT, CDR2 SNEGSKA (reference sequence). The CDR3 length is 15 residues. V gave up 3 bases and J gave up 0 bases; unmatched junction bases: 4. CDR3 sequence reads: CSASGDRRSGNTIYF. In nucleotides, the CDR3 is TGCAGTGCTAGCGGGGACAGGCGCTCTGGAAACACCATATATTTT.

This clonotype was observed once. The chain couples TRBV7-9 to TRBJ2-7, with a tentative D call TRBD1 (6 bases). V lost 4 bases to trimming and J lost 4 bases, with 23 bases between them. CDR1 and CDR2 (germline): SEHNR, FQNEAQ (reference sequence). The CDR3 is 17 residues long. The CDR3 sequence is CASSSMLKTGGFYEQYF. DNA for the CDR3: TGTGCCAGCAGCTCGATGCTCAAGACAGGAGGCTTTTACGAGCAGTACTTC. The full variable domain, with the rest looked up from reference TRBV7-9 and TRBJ2-7, is DTGVSQNPRHKITKRGQNVTFRCDPISEHNRLYWYRQTLGQGPEFLTYFQNEAQLEKSRLLSDRFSAERPKGSFSTLEIQRTEQGDSAMYLCASSSMLKTGGFYEQYFGPGTRLTVT.

The chain has TRBV7-8 and TRBJ1-5, with D unclear. The germline V and J ends were trimmed by 5 bases and 2 bases, with 10 bases remaining between them. The CDR3 has 14 amino acids. In germline, CDR1 is SGHVS, CDR2 FQNEAQ. The CDR3 reads CASSPREGNQPQHF. CDR3 nucleotides: TGTGCCAGCAGCCCCCGGGAGGGCAATCAGCCCCAGCATTTT.

In this sample, this clonotype turned up a few times. The chain recombines TRBV25-1 with TRBJ1-5; TRBD1 matches at 7 bases. Germline V gives CDR1 MGHDK, CDR2 SYGVNS. The CDR3 loop spans 17 amino acids. The ends lost 3 bases at V and 3 bases at J; junction bases unmatched: 11. The CDR3 loop reads CASSEPLTGQVNQPQHF. The DNA for the CDR3 is TGTGCCAGCAGTGAGCCCCTTACTGGACAGGTCAATCAGCCCCAGCATTTT.

In this sample, this clonotype turned up a few times. The V gene is TRBV11-3, the J gene TRBJ2-1, with no clear D. In germline, CDR1 is SGHNT, CDR2 YENEEA. CDR3 length: 13 amino acids. Between the trimmed V and J ends, which lost 2 bases and 4 bases, there was a span of 6 bases. The CDR3 DNA reads as TGTGCCAGCAGCTTATTGCGGTACAATGAGCAGTTCTTC. It encodes CASSLLRYNEQFF.

The chain uses TRBV6-1 and TRBJ1-2, with D uncertain. The germline V gene has CDR1 MNHNS and CDR2 SASEGT. V dropped 0 bases and J dropped 3 bases, with 11 bases sitting between them. This CDR3 contains 15 residues. This chain's CDR3 is CASSEALREYYGYTF. For the CDR3, the DNA is TGTGCCAGCAGTGAAGCGCTTCGAGAATACTATGGCTACACCTTC.

This clonotype turned up a few times. The chain is built from TRBV5-5 and TRBJ1-2; weak D call: TRBD1 (5 bases). V shed 4 bases and J shed 4 bases, with 11 bases lying between them. The germline gives CDR1 SGHKS, CDR2 YYEKEE (reference sequence). This CDR3 contains 13 residues. The CDR3 DNA sequence: TGTGCCAGCAGCCCGGACACCTTCTATGGCTACACCTTC. As protein: CASSPDTFYGYTF. Together with reference TRBV5-5 and TRBJ1-2, the CDR3 gives the full variable domain: DAGVTQSPTHLIKTRGQQVTLRCSPISGHKSVSWYQQVLGQGPQFIFQYYEKEERGRGNFPDRFSARQFPNYSSELNVNALLLGDSALYLCASSPDTFYGYTFGSGTRLTVV.

The chain combines TRBV4-3 with TRBJ1-1, with D unclear. The V gene lost 1 base and the J gene lost 1 base, with 7 bases spanning the gap. The CDR3 is made up of 14 amino acids. CDR1 LGHNA and CDR2 YSLEER come from the germline V gene. The CDR3 sequence: CASSQVARNTEAFF. The CDR3 nucleotides are TGCGCCAGCAGCCAAGTCGCGAGGAACACTGAAGCTTTCTTT.

The rearrangement joins TRBV19 to TRBJ1-5; tentatively, D is TRBD1 (6 bases). Germline V gene data show CDR1 as LNHDA and CDR2 as SQIVND (reference sequence). Trimming took 4 bases from V and 4 from J, leaving 14 bases between them. This CDR3 has 15 residues. The CDR3 is CASSTGEVRNQPQHF. The CDR3 DNA sequence: TGTGCCAGTAGTACAGGGGAGGTAAGAAATCAGCCCCAGCATTTT.